This is a list of T cell receptor beta chains from one sample in a study of T-cell reconstitution after alpha-beta-depleted transplantation in children. One entry per CDR3 protein, called by TCRdb with MiXCR from the PCR reads. The sample carries about 15,000 distinct CDR3 sequences, approximately 5.3% recorded once. Here the sequenced sample was PBMCs, taken before TCRalphabeta/CD19-depleted stem cell transplant. Receptors were obtained from a boy younger than 18 with acute lymphoblastic leukemia, due to receive a stem cell transplant. Each CDR3 is given with its conserved first and last residue. D genes are given only for firm matches. Size is stated as once, few, many, or a class for an expanded clone.

j_call clone_size v_call d_call cdr3_nt cdr3_aa
TRBJ2-7 many TRBV19 - TGTGCCAGTAGTATCTCGGCGGCAGCCTACGAGCAGTACTTC CASSISAAAYEQYF
TRBJ1-5 medium-sized TRBV5-1 - TGCGCCAGCAGCCTCTCGGGGATGTGGCCCCAGCATTTT CASSLSGMWPQHF
TRBJ2-2 many TRBV2 - TGTGCCGGGCGCGGGGCCCTCGATGCCGGGGAGCTGTTTTTT CAGRGALDAGELFF
TRBJ2-1 many TRBV6-2/TRBV6-3 - TGTGCCAGCAGTGGAACAAGAGATGAGCAGTTCTTC CASSGTRDEQFF
TRBJ2-1 many TRBV6-5 - TGTGCCAGCAATCCGGGACGGGTATACAATGAGCAGTTCTTC CASNPGRVYNEQFF
TRBJ1-2 many TRBV7-9 - TGTGCCAGCAGCTTGACGGTTGGCTACACCTTC CASSLTVGYTF
TRBJ1-1 many TRBV11-3 TRBD1 TGTGCCAGCAGCTTCGACAGGGGGCGCGGCACTGAAGCTTTCTTT CASSFDRGRGTEAFF
TRBJ2-2 many TRBV7-6 - TGTGCCAGCAGTCCACAGGCGCTCGGGGAGCTGTTTTTT CASSPQALGELFF
TRBJ2-3 medium-sized TRBV28 - TGTGCCAGCAGTTTAGCGGCCGTCCCGGGTACGCAGTATTTT CASSLAAVPGTQYF
TRBJ2-1 medium-sized TRBV20-1 TRBD1 TGCAGTGCAATGCGGGACAGGGGGCGCAATGAGCAGTTCTTC CSAMRDRGRNEQFF
TRBJ1-2 many TRBV19 TRBD1 TGTGCCAGTAGTTCCAGACAGGGCGGCTACACCTTC CASSSRQGGYTF
TRBJ1-2 many TRBV6-5 TRBD1 TGTGCCAGCAGTTACTCCAATCAGGGGGCTTTGAGTGGCTACACCTTC CASSYSNQGALSGYTF
TRBJ1-4 many TRBV5-1 - TGCGCCAGCAGACTCCACGTCGGGCAGGGGAATGAAAAACTGTTTTTT CASRLHVGQGNEKLFF
TRBJ2-7 many TRBV12-3/TRBV12-4 TRBD2 TGTGCCAGCAGCCTAGCGGGGGGCCGGTACGAGCAGTACTTC CASSLAGGRYEQYF
TRBJ1-2 many TRBV6-5 - TGTGCCAGCAGTTACTCTTCCCCAGGGGCAACTAACTATGGCTACACCTTC CASSYSSPGATNYGYTF
TRBJ1-1 many TRBV3-1 - TGTGCCAGCAGCCAGACAAGACTGAACACTGAAGCTTTCTTT CASSQTRLNTEAFF
TRBJ2-6 many TRBV7-2 TRBD1 TGTGCCAGCAGCTTTACAGGGGGCTATATTTCTGGGGCCAACGTCCTGACTTTC CASSFTGGYISGANVLTF
TRBJ1-4 many TRBV5-1 - TGCGCCAGCAAGTACGGATTAGGTATGGCGGAACTGTTTTTT CASKYGLGMAELFF
TRBJ2-7 many TRBV11-3 TRBD2 TGTGCCAGCAGCTGGACTAGCGGAACCTACGAGCAGTACTTC CASSWTSGTYEQYF
TRBJ2-7 many TRBV12-3/TRBV12-4 TRBD2 TGTGCCAGCAGTTTCGGGGGGAGGGACGAGCAGTACTTC CASSFGGRDEQYF
TRBJ2-2 many TRBV10-2 - TGCGCCAGCAGGCCAGGTGGGGCCGGGGAGCTGTTTTTT CASRPGGAGELFF
TRBJ1-1 many TRBV7-2 - TGTGCCAGCAGCTTGAGGTTCCCCCCTGAAGCTTTCTTT CASSLRFPPEAFF